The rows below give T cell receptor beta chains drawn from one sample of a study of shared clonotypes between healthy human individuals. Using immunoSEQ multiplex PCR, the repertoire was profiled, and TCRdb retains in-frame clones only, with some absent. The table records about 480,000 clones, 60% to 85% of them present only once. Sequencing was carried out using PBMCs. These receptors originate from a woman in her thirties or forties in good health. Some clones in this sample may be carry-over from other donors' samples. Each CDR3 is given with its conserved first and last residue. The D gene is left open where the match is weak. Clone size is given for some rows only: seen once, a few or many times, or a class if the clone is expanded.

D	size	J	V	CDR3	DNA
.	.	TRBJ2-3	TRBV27	CASSSTGPFHHSTDTQYF	TGTGCCAGCAGTTCCACCGGGCCCTTTCACCACAGCACAGATACGCAGTATTTT
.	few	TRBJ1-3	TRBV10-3	CAISEGVAAGNTIYF	TGTGCCATCAGTGAGGGGGTAGCGGCCGGGAACACCATATATTTT
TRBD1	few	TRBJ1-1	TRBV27	CASRTGMSTEAFF	TGTGCCAGCAGGACAGGGATGAGCACTGAAGCTTTCTTT
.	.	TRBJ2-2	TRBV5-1	CASSLAQVNTGELFF	TGCGCCAGCAGCTTGGCCCAAGTGAACACCGGGGAGCTGTTTTTT
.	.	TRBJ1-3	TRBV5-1	CASSPGDLSLGNTIYF	TGCGCCAGCAGCCCGGGGGACTTGTCTCTTGGAAACACCATATATTTT
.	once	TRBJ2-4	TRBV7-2	CASSPTATEYPKNIQYF	TGTGCCAGCAGCCCGACCGCGACAGAGTACCCCAAAAACATTCAGTACTTC
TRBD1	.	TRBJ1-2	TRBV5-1	CASTRQGGYSYTF	TGCGCCAGCACGAGACAGGGCGGCTACAGCTACACCTTC
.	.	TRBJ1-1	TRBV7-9	CASSQLGTLNTEAFF	TGTGCCAGCAGCCAACTGGGGACCCTGAACACTGAAGCTTTCTTT
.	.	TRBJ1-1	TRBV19	CASRKQKNTEAFF	TGTGCCAGTAGGAAACAGAAGAACACTGAAGCTTTCTTT
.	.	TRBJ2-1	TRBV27	CASSRLDFNEQFF	TGTGCCAGCAGCCGCCTGGACTTCAATGAGCAGTTCTTC
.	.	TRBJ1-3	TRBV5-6	CASARKWGSGNTIYF	TGTGCCAGCGCAAGGAAGTGGGGATCTGGAAACACCATATATTTT
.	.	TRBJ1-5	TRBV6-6	CASRPFGQPAQHF	TGTGCCAGCAGACCGTTCGGTCAGCCGGCCCAGCATTTT
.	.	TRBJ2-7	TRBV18	CASSPPTVEGEQYF	TGTGCCAGCTCACCACCGACAGTAGAAGGCGAGCAGTACTTC
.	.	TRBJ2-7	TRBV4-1	CASSQGPQPDYEQYF	TGCGCCAGCAGCCAAGGACCTCAGCCCGACTACGAGCAGTACTTC
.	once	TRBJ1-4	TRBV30	CAWSVVGSGVGEKLFF	TGTGCCTGGAGTGTAGTGGGCTCAGGGGTGGGTGAAAAACTGTTTTTT
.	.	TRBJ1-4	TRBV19	CASSRSYEKLFF	TGTGCCAGTAGTAGATCGTATGAAAAACTGTTTTTT
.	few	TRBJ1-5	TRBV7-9	CASSLEAGNQPQHF	TGTGCCAGCAGCTTAGAGGCAGGCAATCAGCCCCAGCATTTT
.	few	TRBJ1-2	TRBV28	CASSLSDRYHYGYTF	TGTGCCAGCAGTTTATCGGACAGATATCACTATGGCTACACCTTC
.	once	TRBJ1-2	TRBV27	CASSLLGFTGHYGYTF	TGTGCCAGCAGTTTACTCGGGTTTACAGGGCACTATGGCTACACCTTC
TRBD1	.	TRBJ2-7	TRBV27	CASNAGTGSYYEQYF	TGTGCCAGCAACGCAGGGACAGGCAGCTACTACGAGCAGTACTTC
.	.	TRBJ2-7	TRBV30	CAWTSLGGRGDEQYF	TGTGCCTGGACCTCTCTAGGGGGTAGAGGAGACGAGCAGTACTTC
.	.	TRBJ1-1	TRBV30	CAWSVRGGNTEAFF	TGTGCCTGGAGTGTTAGGGGGGGTAACACTGAAGCTTTCTTT
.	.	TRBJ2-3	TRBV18	CASSPALTDTQYF	TGTGCCAGCTCACCCGCTTTAACAGATACGCAGTATTTT
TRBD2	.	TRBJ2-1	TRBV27	CASSLSTSGSYNEQFF	TGTGCCAGCAGTTTATCGACTAGCGGGAGTTACAATGAGCAGTTCTTC
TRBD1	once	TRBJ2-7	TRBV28	CASSPSGQGLYEQYF	TGTGCCAGCAGTCCCTCCGGACAGGGATTGTACGAGCAGTACTTC
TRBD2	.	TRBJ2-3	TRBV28	CASSFLAGAGTQYF	TGTGCCAGCAGTTTTCTAGCGGGGGCGGGTACGCAGTATTTT